The 16 T cell receptor beta chains below come from one sample, sequenced in a study of blood T cell repertoires in COVID-19 (dated by TCRdb to 2019 to 2021). The protocol used for the library was the immunoSEQ multiplex PCR assay. The clones in this table, taken by TCRdb from immuneACCESS, are in-frame only. Not every clone is retained; where verified, under half of the shortfall comes from an unresolved V gene, and the cause of the rest is unknown. The sample includes some 95,000 clones, with over 70% observed a single time. The top ten clonotypes cover 8% to 9% of the sample. Sample: peripheral blood. These TCRs come from a man aged 45-65 years who had recovered from COVID-19.

This clone showed up many times. This chain uses TRBV5-4 with TRBJ1-1; D gene ambiguous. CDR3 length: 15 amino acids. CDR1 is SGHNT, CDR2 YYREEE, per germline (reference sequence). Trimming pared 10 bases from V and 5 bases from J, leaving 24 bases between. In nucleotides, the CDR3 is TGTGCCTACCATATATGGGTGGCGGGAGGGACTGAAGCTTTCTTT. This encodes CAYHIWVAGGTEAFF.

The V gene is TRBV27, the J gene TRBJ2-3, with TRBD2 identical over 8 bases. CDR3 length: 17 residues. Trimming took 5 bases from V and 3 from J; bases not matched to a gene: 13. From germline, CDR1 is MNHEY and CDR2 SMNVEV (reference sequence). The CDR3 loop reads CASSLRPPAGVTDTQYF. The CDR3 region has the DNA TGTGCCAGCAGTCTCCGCCCGCCAGCGGGAGTGACAGATACGCAGTATTTT.

This clone was seen more than once but under ten times. The chain recombines TRBV2 with TRBJ2-7; 7 bases match TRBD2. Germline CDR1 and CDR2: SNHLY and FYNNEI. The CDR3 spans 13 residues. J lost 4 bases, V lost 11 bases, and 11 bases had no gene match. In nucleotides, the CDR3 is TGTGCCTCTAAGGGTAGCGGGCTGTACGAGCAGTACTTC. As protein: CASKGSGLYEQYF.

This clone has a handful of counts. The chain recombines TRBV30 with TRBJ1-6, with 8 bases matching TRBD1. This CDR3 is 15 amino acids long. The V gene's germline CDR1 is GTSNPN and CDR2 SVGIG (reference sequence). The J segment lost 9 bases and the V segment lost 2 bases, leaving 9 bases of the junction unmatched. The CDR3 DNA reads as TGTGCCTGGAGTCATGGACAGGGAACTGGTTCACCCCTCCACTTT. Translation: CAWSHGQGTGSPLHF.

J is TRBJ1-2 and V is TRBV28; D possibly corresponds to TRBD1 (6 bases). CDR3 length equals 12 residues. Looked up from germline, CDR1 is MDHEN and CDR2 is SYDVKM. V lost 3 bases to trimming and J lost 8 bases, with 10 bases between them. As DNA, the CDR3 is TGTGCCAGCAGTTTTCGACAGGACGGCTACACCTTC. This gives the protein CASSFRQDGYTF.

The chain uses TRBV6-6 and TRBJ2-3; D remains unclear. This CDR3 contains 11 residues. Germline V gives CDR1 MNHNY, CDR2 SVGAGI (reference sequence). The germline V and J ends were trimmed by 8 bases and 14 bases, with 17 bases remaining between them. The CDR3 spells CASGVGYDSYF. In DNA form, the CDR3 reads TGTGCCAGCGGAGTTGGATATGATTCGTATTTT.

The chain uses TRBV6-1 and TRBJ2-5; 9 bases align to TRBD1. CDR3 size: 15 residues. Trimming took 1 base from V and 6 from J; bases not matched to a gene: 6. Looked up from germline, CDR1 is MNHNS and CDR2 is SASEGT. CDR3 nucleotide sequence: TGTGCCAGCAGTGAAGATGGGACAGGGATCAAGACCCAGTACTTC. Protein product: CASSEDGTGIKTQYF.

J is TRBJ2-5 and V is TRBV5-4, with D perhaps matching TRBD2 (5 bases). The germline V gene has CDR1 SGHNT and CDR2 YYREEE (reference sequence). The CDR3 extends over 13 amino acids. Trimming cost V 3 bases and J 1 base, with 7 bases left between them. Here the CDR3 DNA reads TGTGCCAGCAGCTCCGGGGTCCAAGAGACCCAGTACTTC. It codes for CASSSGVQETQYF.

This chain joins TRBV21-1 and TRBJ2-7; TRBD1, the table's D call, lacks a check against the DNA. TRBV21-1 is termed a pseudogene. The CDR3 is made up of 15 amino acids. The CDR3 loop reads CASSKEPGGSYEQYF. CDR3 DNA: TGTGCCAGCAGCAAAGAACCAGGGGGGTCCTACGAGCAGTACTTC.

The genes are TRBV9 and TRBJ2-1; tentative D call: TRBD1 (6 bases). V shed 3 bases and J shed 3 bases, with 19 bases lying between them. This CDR3 has 17 amino acids. Germline V gene data show CDR1 as SGDLS and CDR2 as YYNGEE. The CDR3 DNA reads as TGTGCCAGCAGCGCCTCGCGAACAGGGATTTACTACAATGAGCAGTTCTTC. Amino acids: CASSASRTGIYYNEQFF.

The V gene is TRBV5-1, the J gene TRBJ1-4; unclear D gene. The CDR3 is 13 residues long. V gave up 4 bases and J gave up 3 bases, with 7 bases separating them. Germline CDR1 SGHRS, CDR2 YFSETQ. CDR3 amino acids: CASSPRANEKLFF. For the CDR3, the DNA is TGCGCCAGCAGCCCCCGGGCTAATGAAAAACTGTTTTTT.

This chain uses TRBV3-1 (or the pseudogene TRBV3-2) with TRBJ2-7, with 7 bases identical to TRBD1. The CDR3 is 15 amino acids. Germline V gene sequence: CDR1 LGHDT, CDR2 YNNKEL (reference sequence). The J segment lost 0 bases and the V segment lost 4 bases, leaving 6 bases of the junction unmatched. CDR3 nucleotide sequence: TGTGCCAGCAGCCCAAACAGGGGTTCCTCCTACGAGCAGTACTTC. This sequence encodes CASSPNRGSSYEQYF.

CDR3 loop: CASSRDYEKLFF. The CDR3 bases are TGTGCCAGCAGTCGAGACTATGAAAAACTGTTTTTT. The chain combines TRBV12-3 or TRBV12-4 with TRBJ1-4; D is unclear. Trimming stripped 5 bases from V and 6 bases from J, with 7 bases between. This CDR3 is built from 12 residues.

The genes are TRBV30 and TRBJ1-2; D not certain. V was clipped by 0 bases and J by 1 base, with 6 bases between them. Per germline, CDR1 GTSNPN and CDR2 SVGIG (reference sequence). The CDR3 runs 13 residues. The DNA of the CDR3 is TGTGCCTGGAGTGTACTCGTTAACTATGGCTACACCTTC. Protein product: CAWSVLVNYGYTF.

This chain links TRBV25-1 with TRBJ1-6; D not resolved. The CDR3 extends over 16 amino acids. Germline V gives CDR1 MGHDK, CDR2 SYGVNS. V lost 8 bases and J 9 bases, leaving 23 bases between the germline ends. CDR3 in amino acids: CASDPNGRGGISPLHF. Written as DNA, the CDR3 is TGTGCCAGCGATCCGAACGGACGGGGAGGAATTTCACCCCTCCACTTT.

The V and J genes are TRBV7-9 and TRBJ2-2; 7 bases fit TRBD1. The germline V gene encodes CDR1 SEHNR and CDR2 FQNEAQ (reference sequence). V was pared by 5 bases and J by 0 bases, with 3 bases of the junction left unmatched. The CDR3 length is 15 residues. DNA for the CDR3: TGTGCCAGCAGCCCCGACAGGGCGAACACCGGGGAGCTGTTTTTT. It translates to CASSPDRANTGELFF.